A single sample gave rise to the 8 T cell receptor beta chains below, sequenced in a study of T cell responses to AZD1222 COVID-19 vaccine. The assay was immunoSEQ multiplex PCR, and TCRdb's table has in-frame clones only and misses some. The table shows 150,000 or so clones, with around 94% occurring only once. The source was peripheral blood, collected 28 days after the second AZD1222 dose. These receptor sequences come from an adult who received the AZD1222 COVID-19 vaccine.

The chain links TRBV28 to TRBJ1-1; D is ambiguous. Looked up from germline, CDR1 is MDHEN and CDR2 is SYDVKM. V was trimmed by 8 bases and J by 5 bases, leaving 9 bases between them. This CDR3 has 11 residues. Written as DNA, the CDR3 is TGTGCCAGCGCTGAGAGAACTGAAGCTTTCTTT. Amino acid sequence: CASAERTEAFF.

This clone showed up just once. The gene calls are TRBV14 and TRBJ1-1; D might be TRBD1 (6 bases). Per germline, CDR1 SGHDN and CDR2 FVKESK. The CDR3 loop spans 13 amino acids. V dropped 8 bases and J dropped 4 bases, with 14 bases sitting between them. CDR3 nucleotide sequence: TGTGCCAGCGGGACCCTACAGGGCACTGAAGCTTTCTTT. Residues: CASGTLQGTEAFF.

The V call is TRBV30, the J call TRBJ1-3; D perhaps matches TRBD1 (6 bases). V shed 5 bases and J shed 3 bases, with 17 bases lying between them. This CDR3 comprises 15 residues. CDR1 GTSNPN and CDR2 SVGIG come from the germline V gene (reference sequence). The CDR3 bases are TGTGCCTGGGGTGGGCACAGGGCAAGTGGAAACACCATATATTTT. It codes for CAWGGHRASGNTIYF.

The chain couples TRBV19 to TRBJ1-1; 9 bases agree with TRBD1. The V gene end was trimmed by 3 bases and the J gene end by 5 bases; junction bases not matched to a gene: 4. Germline lookup yields CDR1 LNHDA and CDR2 SQIVND (reference sequence). The CDR3 contains 14 residues. For the CDR3, the DNA is TGTGCCAGTAGTATTAAACAGGGGGCTACTGAAGCTTTCTTT. Translating it yields CASSIKQGATEAFF. The variable domain in full, completed from reference TRBV19 and TRBJ1-1, reads DGGITQSPKYLFRKEGQNVTLSCEQNLNHDAMYWYRQDPGQGLRLIYYSQIVNDFQKGDIAEGYSVSREKKESFPLTVTSAQKNPTAFYLCASSIKQGATEAFFGQGTRLTVV.

V gene TRBV14 combines with J gene TRBJ2-3; TRBD2 agrees at 7 bases. This CDR3 is built from 16 residues. With V trimmed by 1 base and J by 5 bases, 9 bases remained unmatched. Germline assignment: CDR1 SGHDN and CDR2 FVKESK. The CDR3 DNA follows: TGTGCCAGCAGCCAAGGTCTAGCGGCACGAGGAGATACGCAGTATTTT. Its protein is CASSQGLAARGDTQYF.

The V and J genes are TRBV6-2 or TRBV6-3 and TRBJ1-5; unclear D gene. This CDR3 comprises 21 residues. Germline V gene sequence: CDR1 MNHEY, CDR2 SVGEGT. Trimming shortened V by 0 bases and J by 3 bases, and 27 bases separated the two germline ends. The CDR3 sequence: CASSYSFEAWIGNVLNQPQHF. The CDR3 region has the DNA TGTGCCAGCAGTTACTCGTTTGAGGCTTGGATCGGGAACGTCCTCAATCAGCCCCAGCATTTT.

This chain links TRBV5-1 with TRBJ1-2, with TRBD1 as a possible D gene (6 bases). The CDR3 has 15 residues. Germline V gene data show CDR1 as SGHRS and CDR2 as YFSETQ. V was pared by 3 bases and J by 5 bases, with 17 bases between. The chain's CDR3 is CASSSAGTPSYGYTF. CDR3 DNA: TGCGCCAGCAGCTCAGCCGGGACACCTTCTTATGGCTACACCTTC.

This chain uses TRBV6-2 or TRBV6-3 with TRBJ2-7; D is unresolved. Germline V gene sequence: CDR1 MNHEY, CDR2 SVGEGT. The V end lost 2 bases, the J end lost 3 bases, and 17 bases lay between the germline ends. The CDR3 is 16 residues long. Written as DNA, the CDR3 is TGTGCCAGCAGTTACGGGCAGGCGCAACTACTCTACGAGCAGTACTTC. Translation gives CASSYGQAQLLYEQYF.